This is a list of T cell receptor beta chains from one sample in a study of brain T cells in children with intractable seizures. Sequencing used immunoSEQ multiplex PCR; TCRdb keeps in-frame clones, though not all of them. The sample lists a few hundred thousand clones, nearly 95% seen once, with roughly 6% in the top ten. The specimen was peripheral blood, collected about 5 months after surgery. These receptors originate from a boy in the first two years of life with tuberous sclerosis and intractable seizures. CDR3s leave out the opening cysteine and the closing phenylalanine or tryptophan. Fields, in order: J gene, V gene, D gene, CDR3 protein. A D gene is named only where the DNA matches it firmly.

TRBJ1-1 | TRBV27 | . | ASSFEGTNTEAF
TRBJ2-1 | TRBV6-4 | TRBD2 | ASSATSGSGNNEQF
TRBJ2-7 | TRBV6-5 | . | ASRRQVTHEQY
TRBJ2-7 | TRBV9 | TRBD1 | ASSGTPGQGDEQY
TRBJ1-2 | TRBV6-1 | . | ASSEVGGGVYGYT
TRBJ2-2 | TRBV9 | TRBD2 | ASSDLGGGGTGELF
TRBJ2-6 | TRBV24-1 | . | ATVLRRSGANVLT
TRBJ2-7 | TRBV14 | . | ASSLPPLGFFNEQY
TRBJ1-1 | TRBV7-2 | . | ASSFSGLPTEAF
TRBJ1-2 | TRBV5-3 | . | ARSHRADGYT
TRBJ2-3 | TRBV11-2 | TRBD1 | ASSYDRGQVQVTDTQY
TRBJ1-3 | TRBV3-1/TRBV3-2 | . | ASSLTTVSGNTIY
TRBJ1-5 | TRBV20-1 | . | SASDLYDVGNQPQH
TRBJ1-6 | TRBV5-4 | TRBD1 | ASSRGQGGRVSPLH
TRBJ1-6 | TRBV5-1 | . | ASSQDLGHFYSPLH
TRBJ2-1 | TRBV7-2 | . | ASSLLGPNYNEQF
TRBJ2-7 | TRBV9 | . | ASSARDNSYEQY
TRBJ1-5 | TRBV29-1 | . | SVETRDNHPYSNQPQH
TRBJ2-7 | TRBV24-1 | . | ATSNRGEQY
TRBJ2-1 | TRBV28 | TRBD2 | ASSLLTSGGGEQF
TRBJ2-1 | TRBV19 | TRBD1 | ASSPSPGTGSTEF
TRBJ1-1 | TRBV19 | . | ASSIFFYRQEVYEAF
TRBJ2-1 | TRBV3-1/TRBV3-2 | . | ASSQEGPGAREQF